The 25 T cell receptor beta chains listed next were all sequenced from one sample in a study of T cells in Graves' hyperthyroidism and ophthalmopathy (dated by TCRdb to about 2019). Libraries were made using multiplex PCR. TCRdb shows the sequencer as Illumina HiSeq 2000. The TCR beta CDR3 regions were amplified from RNA transcripts. The first round of RT-PCR for the TCR CDR3 was performed with the HTBI primer set and the Qiagen OneStep RT-PCR kit. TCRdb trimmed the raw reads at Q25, called clones with MiXCR and kept productive beta chains. When rows share a CDR3 protein, they turn into one entry using the most common DNA and genes. The sample table contains approximately 630,000 distinct CDR3 sequences; only one count was recorded for 15% to 20% of them. Of the sample, approximately 3.9% is held by the ten largest clones. Sequencing used blood. All receptors derive from a woman in her 30s with Graves' hyperthyroidism.

This clonotype was detected only a few times. The V gene is TRBV20-1, the J gene TRBJ2-3; possibly TRBD1 or TRBD2 for D (5 bases each). Germline V lookup: CDR1 DFQATT, CDR2 SNEGSKA (reference sequence). V was pared by 6 bases and J by 6 bases, with 22 bases between. CDR3 size: 15 residues. CDR3 sequence (DNA): TGCAGTGCCCCGGGGACGGCGGGCCCTGGGGATACGCAGTATTTT. The encoded protein is CSAPGTAGPGDTQYF.

This clonotype was detected a few times. V gene TRBV29-1 combines with J gene TRBJ1-4; the D gene is possibly TRBD1 (5 bases). CDR1 SQVTM and CDR2 ANQGSEA come from the germline V gene. V was clipped by 4 bases and J by 2 bases, with 14 bases between them. The CDR3 extends over 15 amino acids. Written as DNA, the CDR3 is TGCAGCGTTGTTGGGGGATCCGTGACTAATGAAAAACTGTTTTTT. Amino acids: CSVVGGSVTNEKLFF.

The gene calls are TRBV3-1 and TRBJ1-1, with TRBD1 matching 7 bases. The CDR3 consists of 16 residues. Trimming took 0 bases from V and 2 from J; bases not matched to a gene: 6. CDR1 and CDR2 from the germline V gene are LGHDT and YNNKEL (reference sequence). The CDR3 region is CASSQEGQGVNTEAFF. The CDR3, as DNA: TGTGCCAGCAGCCAAGAAGGCCAGGGGGTAAACACTGAAGCTTTCTTT. The whole variable domain, filled in from reference TRBV3-1 and TRBJ1-1, reads DTAVSQTPKYLVTQMGNDKSIKCEQNLGHDTMYWYKQDSKKFLKIMFSYNNKELIINETVPNRFSPKSPDKAHLNLHINSLELGDSAVYFCASSQEGQGVNTEAFFGQGTRLTVV.

This clonotype was seen at least ten times. The genes are TRBV12-3 or TRBV12-4 and TRBJ2-7, with 10 bases lining up with TRBD2. CDR3 length equals 14 residues. The V segment lost 2 bases and the J segment 4 bases; nucleotides outside the gene matches: 2. This CDR3 reads CASSLTSGKYEQYF. CDR3 nucleotides: TGTGCCAGCAGTTTAACTAGCGGGAAATACGAGCAGTACTTC.

Only a few counts were recorded for this clonotype. This chain connects TRBV7-9 to TRBJ2-7, with TRBD1 matching 8 bases. CDR3 length: 15 amino acids. Losses at the gene ends were 5 bases for V and 4 bases for J; bases not matched to a gene: 10. Per the germline V gene, CDR1 is SEHNR and CDR2 is FQNEAQ (reference sequence). The CDR3 bases are TGTGCCAGCAGCGACGCTGACAGGGGCCTATACGAGCAGTACTTC. This encodes CASSDADRGLYEQYF.

The table lists this clonotype with a few counts. CDR3 sequence (DNA): TGTGCCAGCAGCCCGTTTCAGGGAAACTATGGCTACACCTTC. This encodes CASSPFQGNYGYTF. The chain links TRBV3-1 to TRBJ1-2, with D possibly matching TRBD1 (5 bases). Trimming pared 4 bases from V and 2 bases from J, leaving 11 bases between. The length of the CDR3 is 14 residues. CDR1 LGHDT and CDR2 YNNKEL come from the germline V gene (reference sequence).

Of note for this clonotype: This may stem from a read error, because a much larger clone lies one nucleotide away. This rearrangement joins TRBV2 to TRBJ2-6, with 8 positions matching TRBD1. CDR1 SNHLY and CDR2 FYNNEI come from the germline V gene. This CDR3 contains 18 residues. The CDR3 DNA reads TGTGCCAGCAGTGAATTGGCAGGGGGCGCTTCTGGGGCCAACGGCCTGACTTTC. Encoded protein: CASSELAGGASGANGLTF.

This chain joins TRBV7-2 and TRBJ1-3; D unresolved. Trimming took off 4 bases at V and 0 bases at J, with 13 bases between the two ends. The CDR3 consists of 16 residues. CDR1 is SGHTA and CDR2 is FQGNSA in the germline V gene. DNA of the CDR3: TGTGCCAGCAGCTCTCCCCCCTTTATCTCTGGAAACACCATATATTTT. Amino acid sequence: CASSSPPFISGNTIYF.

This clonotype turned up a few times. J is TRBJ2-1 and V is TRBV27; 11 bases agree with TRBD2. The CDR3 extends over 15 amino acids. Germline V gene data show CDR1 as MNHEY and CDR2 as SMNVEV (reference sequence). With 5 bases clipped from V and 7 bases from J, the junction kept 7 bases outside the gene matches. CDR3 protein: CASSRVTSGSNEQFF. The CDR3 region has the DNA TGTGCCAGCAGTCGAGTAACTAGCGGGAGTAATGAGCAGTTCTTC.

This clonotype was found a few times. This chain joins TRBV29-1 and TRBJ2-1; TRBD2 matches at 8 bases. Germline assignment: CDR1 SQVTM and CDR2 ANQGSEA. J gave up 6 bases and V 3 bases, and 10 bases lay outside the gene matches. The CDR3 contains 15 residues. CDR3 in DNA: TGCAGCGTTGAGTTTCCGGGACTAGTGGTCAATGAGCAGTTCTTC. Translation gives CSVEFPGLVVNEQFF.

This clonotype was detected ten times or more. The rearrangement uses TRBV29-1 and TRBJ2-1, with 8 bases lining up with TRBD2. The germline CDR1 and CDR2 sequences are SQVTM and ANQGSEA. This CDR3 is 19 amino acids long. Unmatched junction bases numbered 20, after V lost 1 base and J lost 6 bases. Here the CDR3 DNA reads TGCAGCGTTGAAGGGGTCAGCGGGAGAAAGGGTTCTAGGCTCAATGAGCAGTTCTTC. It codes for CSVEGVSGRKGSRLNEQFF.

Many counts were recorded for this clonotype. The chain has TRBV2 and TRBJ2-7; maybe TRBD2 (5 bases). The CDR3 spans 11 residues. The germline V gene has CDR1 SNHLY and CDR2 FYNNEI. V lost 10 bases and J 2 bases, leaving 9 bases between the germline ends. CDR3 amino acids: CATTGAYEQYF. For the CDR3, the DNA is TGTGCCACCACCGGGGCCTACGAGCAGTACTTC.

This rearrangement joins TRBV20-1 to TRBJ2-1, with D possibly being TRBD1 (5 bases). The CDR3 sequence is 16 residues long. V was trimmed by 3 bases and J by 6 bases, leaving 21 bases between them. Germline CDR1 and CDR2: DFQATT and SNEGSKA (reference sequence). CDR3 residues: CSASHRLMPRFNEQFF. The CDR3, as DNA: TGCAGTGCTAGTCACAGGTTGATGCCAAGGTTCAATGAGCAGTTCTTC.

Only a few counts were recorded for this clonotype. CDR3 coding DNA: TGCAGTGCTAGAGACCACAGGGGGCGCGAGGGCTACACCTTC. Protein product: CSARDHRGREGYTF. The chain couples TRBV20-1 to TRBJ1-2; 9 bases agree with TRBD1. Per germline, CDR1 DFQATT and CDR2 SNEGSKA (reference sequence). With 0 bases clipped from V and 8 bases from J, the junction kept 7 bases outside the gene matches. The CDR3 spans 14 residues.

This clonotype was found a few times. V is TRBV20-1 and J is TRBJ1-1, with D perhaps TRBD1 (5 bases). V was pared by 2 bases and J by 1 base, with 20 bases between. The germline V gene encodes CDR1 DFQATT and CDR2 SNEGSKA (reference sequence). This CDR3 region has 17 residues. CDR3 sequence (DNA): TGCAGTGCTAGACCCCCCCCCCCGCGGGGGACGAACACTGAAGCTTTCTTT. It yields the protein CSARPPPPRGTNTEAFF.

This clonotype was seen a few times. The chain employs TRBV5-1 and TRBJ1-1; 8 positions match TRBD1. V was clipped by 4 bases and J by 8 bases; unmatched bases: 13. This CDR3 spans 15 amino acids. Germline CDR1 and CDR2: SGHRS and YFSETQ. The CDR3, as DNA: TGCGCCAGCAGCCGGCGCCATCAGGGGGCACAGGAAGCTTTCTTT. Translated, it gives CASSRRHQGAQEAFF.

This clonotype was seen at least ten times. The chain joins TRBV3-1 to TRBJ2-2; no definite D call. V was shortened by 2 bases and J by 1 base, with 11 bases between the two germline ends. This CDR3 is 16 amino acids long. Germline CDR1 LGHDT, CDR2 YNNKEL (reference sequence). The CDR3 loop is CASSQLGILNTGELFF. The CDR3 region has the DNA TGTGCCAGCAGCCAACTTGGGATTTTGAACACCGGGGAGCTGTTTTTT.

Remarks on this clonotype: A single base separates this from a much larger clone, so it may be a read error. V and J are TRBV10-2 and TRBJ1-4; D not certain. Germline loops: CDR1 WSHSY, CDR2 SAAADI. The CDR3 is 14 residues long. CDR3 nucleotide sequence: TGCGCCAGCATAGGTTCGGGAGCTAATGAAAGACTGTTTTTT. As protein: CASIGSGANERLFF.

In its sample, this clonotype was seen a few times. The V call is TRBV4-1, the J call TRBJ2-1, with 12 nucleotides matching TRBD2. CDR3 size: 16 residues. After removal of 0 bases from V and 12 bases from J, the junction contained 9 bases not matched to a gene. Germline CDR1 reads MGHRA; CDR2 reads YSYEKL. CDR3 nucleotides: TGCGCCAGCAGCCAAGACCTAGCGGGAGGGCCTAGTCGGCAGTTCTTC. It encodes CASSQDLAGGPSRQFF.

On this clonotype itself: Compared with germline, one end of the junction differs, possibly owing to a read error. The chain combines TRBV7-2 with TRBJ2-7; D tentatively reads TRBD1 or TRBD2 (5 bases each). CDR3 length: 16 amino acids. The V gene's germline CDR1 is SGHTA and CDR2 FQGNSA. The CDR3 protein is CAGSPAGTLSSYEQYF. The CDR3 DNA reads TGTGCCGGCAGCCCAGCCGGGACCCTTAGCTCCTACGAGCAGTACTTC.

V and J are TRBV5-4 and TRBJ2-4, with unresolved D. The V gene lost 4 bases and the J gene lost 5 bases, with 13 bases spanning the gap. CDR1 is SGHNT and CDR2 is YYREEE in the germline V gene (reference sequence). The CDR3 totals 14 residues. The DNA of the CDR3 is TGTGCCAGCAGCCAGAACCCTTTGGAAAACATTCAGTACTTC. This encodes CASSQNPLENIQYF.

V usage is TRBV28 and J usage is TRBJ2-1, with D perhaps assigned TRBD1 or TRBD2 (5 bases each). The V gene lost 5 bases and the J gene lost 5 bases, with 19 bases spanning the gap. The CDR3 consists of 16 residues. Germline CDR1 is MDHEN and CDR2 is SYDVKM. The CDR3 DNA reads as TGTGCCAGCAGTGAATACCGGGGCTCCCACAACAATGAGCAGTTCTTC. Amino acid sequence: CASSEYRGSHNNEQFF.

The genes are TRBV19 and TRBJ2-2, with 7 positions matching TRBD1. The germline V gene encodes CDR1 LNHDA and CDR2 SQIVND (reference sequence). The CDR3 contains 13 residues. V lost 4 bases, J lost 6 bases, and 2 bases stayed unmatched. The CDR3, as DNA: TGTGCCAGTAGTACAGACAGGGCCGGGGAGCTGTTTTTT. This encodes CASSTDRAGELFF.

The V gene is TRBV18, the J gene TRBJ1-1; 9 nucleotides match TRBD1. Looked up from germline, CDR1 is KGHSH and CDR2 is LQKENI. Germline trimming cut 4 bases from V and 3 bases from J; bases unmatched to any gene: 6. The length of the CDR3 is 15 residues. The CDR3 DNA is TGTGCCAGCTCACTAGGGACAGGGCGCTACACTGAAGCTTTCTTT. As protein: CASSLGTGRYTEAFF.

This clonotype was picked up a small number of times. The chain combines TRBV24-1 with TRBJ1-1; D not certain. The V end was cut by 3 bases, the J end by 11 bases, with 15 bases between. The CDR3 spans 13 residues. Looked up from germline, CDR1 is KGHDR and CDR2 is SFDVKD. The DNA of the CDR3 is TGTGCCACCAGTGATCTCTATGGGTTGCGGGCTTTCTTT. Amino acid sequence: CATSDLYGLRAFF.